A selection of T cell receptor beta chains follows, all from one sample in a study of T-cell reconstitution after alpha-beta-depleted transplantation in children. TCRdb re-analysed the PCR reads in MiXCR, keeping a single row per CDR3 protein. The sample has around 370,000 distinct CDR3 sequences, roughly 17% seen once. The source was PBMCs, mostly from graft donor cells, collected 360 days after TCRalphabeta/CD19-depleted stem cell transplant. The receptors here all came from a male patient aged 2-10 years who had a stem cell transplant for acute lymphoblastic leukemia, so the T cells may come from the graft donor. Both conserved end residues are part of each CDR3. Each record gives: clone size, J gene, V gene, D gene, CDR3 DNA, CDR3 protein. A D gene is named only where the DNA matches it firmly. Clone size is shown for a subset of rows, as once, few, many or a class of expanded clone.

few TRBJ2-7 TRBV7-7 - TGTGCTAGCAGCCTCCATCCCAGCGGGCCGGGTTCCTACGAGCAGTACTTC CASSLHPSGPGSYEQYF
few TRBJ2-1 TRBV6-2/TRBV6-3 - TGTGCCAGCAGTTACCGAGCAGGAGGGTCGTCCTACAATGAGCAGTTCTTC CASSYRAGGSSYNEQFF
- TRBJ2-5 TRBV29-1 - TGCAGCGTTGTCGAAGAGACCCAGTACTTC CSVVEETQYF
- TRBJ2-7 TRBV20-1 - TGCAGTGGGTGGGGGGACGAGCAGTACTTC CSGWGDEQYF
few TRBJ2-1 TRBV25-1 - TGTGCCAGCAGTGACCTCGGATCGGAGCAGTTCTTC CASSDLGSEQFF
- TRBJ1-5 TRBV30 TRBD1 TGTGCCTGGAGTGTAGGAGGGACAGGACGCAATCAGCCCCAGCATTTT CAWSVGGTGRNQPQHF
few TRBJ2-7 TRBV12-3/TRBV12-4 TRBD2 TGTGCCAGCAGTGATGTAGCGGGACCCTACGAGCAGTACTTC CASSDVAGPYEQYF
- TRBJ2-6 TRBV29-1 - TGCAGCGTTGGTGGCTGGGCCAACGTCCTGACTTTC CSVGGWANVLTF
many TRBJ2-7 TRBV27 - TGTGCCAGCAGCTCAGGTTCGTCCTACGAGCAGTACTTC CASSSGSSYEQYF
many TRBJ2-7 TRBV12-3/TRBV12-4 TRBD2 TGTGCCAGCAGTTTGGCGGGAGTAAGCTACGAGCAGTACTTC CASSLAGVSYEQYF
many TRBJ2-2 TRBV14 - TGTGCCAGCAGTCGCTTCGGGGAGCTGTTTTTT CASSRFGELFF
- TRBJ2-5 TRBV20-1 TRBD2 TGCAGTGCTAGGACTAGCAGAGAGACCCAGTACTTC CSARTSRETQYF
- TRBJ2-7 TRBV28 TRBD1 TGTGCCAGCAGTTTGCCACAGGGGGCCCCCTACGAGCAGTACTTC CASSLPQGAPYEQYF
few TRBJ2-5 TRBV9 - TGTGCCAGCAGCGTCGGGACGGCGAACATTCAAGAGACCCAGTACTTC CASSVGTANIQETQYF
- TRBJ2-5 TRBV28 - TGTGCCAGCAGGCCTTACAGGGTCCAAGAGACCCAGTACTTC CASRPYRVQETQYF
few TRBJ2-5 TRBV5-1 - TGCGCCAGCAGACCCAGGGCCGGGGGAAAACAGCAAGAGACCCAGTACTTC CASRPRAGGKQQETQYF
- TRBJ1-4 TRBV7-3 - TGTGCCAGCAGCTTAAGGGGCAGCCTGATAGCCGCAACTAATGAAAAACTGTTTTTT CASSLRGSLIAATNEKLFF
many TRBJ2-3 TRBV29-1 TRBD1 TGCAGCGTGGAACAGGGGGCGTCAGATACGCAGTATTTT CSVEQGASDTQYF
few TRBJ2-2 TRBV9 - TGTGCCAGCAGCGTAGCGCAGGGATACACCGGGGAGCTGTTTTTT CASSVAQGYTGELFF
- TRBJ2-1 TRBV9 TRBD2 TGTGCCAGCAGCGTTAGATCTACCGGGACTAGCGGGAGAGGGGGCTACAATGAGCAGTTCTTC CASSVRSTGTSGRGGYNEQFF
few TRBJ2-3 TRBV18 - TGTGCCAGCTCTCCCGGGACCCTCGGAGATACGCAGTATTTT CASSPGTLGDTQYF
- TRBJ2-1 TRBV5-1 TRBD2 TGCGCCAGCAGCTTCGAGAAAAGCGGGAGTAGGGCCAATGAGCAGTTCTTC CASSFEKSGSRANEQFF
many TRBJ2-1 TRBV7-3 TRBD2 TGTGCCAGCAGCTTAGGACTAGCGGGAGGGATCAATGAGCAGTTCTTC CASSLGLAGGINEQFF